The rows below give T cell receptor beta chains drawn from one sample of a study of blood T cell repertoires in COVID-19. The table came from immunoSEQ multiplex PCR; TCRdb's copy has only in-frame clones and leaves some out. The data hold about 95,000 clones, with just over 90% observed a single time. Sequencing input: peripheral blood. The receptors originated from a woman in her forties or fifties in a cohort sampled during active COVID-19. The CDR3 runs from the conserved cysteine through the conserved F or W. D genes are given only for firm matches. Rows give clone size only sometimes, using once, few, many, or a class for an expanded clone.

clone size: NA
V gene: TRBV27
D gene: NA
J gene: TRBJ2-7
CDR3 DNA: TGTGCCAGCAGATCAGGGGCACAACTGTACGAGCAGTACTTC
CDR3 protein: CASRSGAQLYEQYF

clone size: NA
V gene: TRBV10-1
D gene: TRBD1
J gene: TRBJ1-5
CDR3 DNA: TGCGCCAGCAGTGGAGGGGGACAGGGGAGGGGGAATCAGCCCCAGCATTTT
CDR3 protein: CASSGGGQGRGNQPQHF

clone size: NA
V gene: TRBV9
D gene: NA
J gene: TRBJ2-1
CDR3 DNA: TGTGCCAGCAGCGTCCTCGGACTGGTTGGTGAGCAGTTCTTC
CDR3 protein: CASSVLGLVGEQFF

clone size: NA
V gene: TRBV7-3
D gene: TRBD2
J gene: TRBJ2-1
CDR3 DNA: TGTGCCAGCGCGAAAGTGGGGACTAGCTATAATGAGCAGTTCTTC
CDR3 protein: CASAKVGTSYNEQFF

clone size: NA
V gene: TRBV4-1
D gene: TRBD1
J gene: TRBJ1-1
CDR3 DNA: TGCGCCAGCAGCCATGGACAGGGGGCATCCACTGAAGCTTTCTTT
CDR3 protein: CASSHGQGASTEAFF

clone size: NA
V gene: TRBV6-1
D gene: TRBD1
J gene: TRBJ1-2
CDR3 DNA: TGTGCCAGCAGTGAATCCCCCGGGACAGGGCGGGCTGGCTACACCTTC
CDR3 protein: CASSESPGTGRAGYTF

clone size: NA
V gene: TRBV6-5
D gene: NA
J gene: TRBJ1-3
CDR3 DNA: TGTGCCAGCAGTTACGGGGCAAACCCTGGAAACACCATATATTTT
CDR3 protein: CASSYGANPGNTIYF

clone size: NA
V gene: TRBV5-1
D gene: TRBD1
J gene: TRBJ2-7
CDR3 DNA: TGCGCCAGCAGACCGGGGACAGGGGCCCACGAGCAGTACTTC
CDR3 protein: CASRPGTGAHEQYF

clone size: NA
V gene: TRBV5-5
D gene: NA
J gene: TRBJ1-2
CDR3 DNA: TGTGCCAGCAGCCCCGTCGGGGGAGGAGGTGGCTACACCTTC
CDR3 protein: CASSPVGGGGGYTF

clone size: once
V gene: TRBV27
D gene: NA
J gene: TRBJ2-7
CDR3 DNA: TGTGCCAGCAGTCACTATAACGAGCAGTACTTC
CDR3 protein: CASSHYNEQYF

clone size: NA
V gene: TRBV5-4
D gene: TRBD1
J gene: TRBJ2-1
CDR3 DNA: TGTGCCAGCAGCAATGGACAGGGGATTTACAATGAGCAGTTCTTC
CDR3 protein: CASSNGQGIYNEQFF

clone size: NA
V gene: TRBV29-1
D gene: TRBD2
J gene: TRBJ2-1
CDR3 DNA: TGCAGCGCTCGTAGGGGCGGGGGGGCCGATGAGCAGTTCTTC
CDR3 protein: CSARRGGGADEQFF

clone size: NA
V gene: TRBV29-1
D gene: TRBD2
J gene: TRBJ2-1
CDR3 DNA: TGCAGCGTGGGCCGACTAGCGGGAGACTACAATGAGCAGTTCTTC
CDR3 protein: CSVGRLAGDYNEQFF

clone size: NA
V gene: TRBV5-6
D gene: NA
J gene: TRBJ1-6
CDR3 DNA: TGTGCCAGCCGCCGACAACCGAACTCCTATAATTCACCCCTCCACTTT
CDR3 protein: CASRRQPNSYNSPLHF

clone size: NA
V gene: TRBV3-1/TRBV3-2
D gene: NA
J gene: TRBJ1-2
CDR3 DNA: TGTGCCAGCAGCCCTAGGAATAACTATGGCTACACCTTC
CDR3 protein: CASSPRNNYGYTF

clone size: NA
V gene: TRBV2
D gene: TRBD1
J gene: TRBJ2-4
CDR3 DNA: TGTGCCAGCAGGAGAGGGACAGTATCCCAAAACATTCAGTACTTC
CDR3 protein: CASRRGTVSQNIQYF

clone size: NA
V gene: TRBV6-6
D gene: TRBD1
J gene: TRBJ1-1
CDR3 DNA: TGTGCCAGCAGTTACCAAACAGGGGCGGGAACTGAAGCTTTCTTT
CDR3 protein: CASSYQTGAGTEAFF

clone size: NA
V gene: TRBV6-1
D gene: NA
J gene: TRBJ1-5
CDR3 DNA: TGTGCCAGCAGTGAAGCGGGGGCAGGTCAGCCCCAGCATTTT
CDR3 protein: CASSEAGAGQPQHF

clone size: NA
V gene: TRBV10-3
D gene: NA
J gene: TRBJ2-3
CDR3 DNA: TGTGCCACCCAGCCGGGTGATGTGTTTGATACGCAGTATTTT
CDR3 protein: CATQPGDVFDTQYF

clone size: NA
V gene: TRBV2
D gene: TRBD1
J gene: TRBJ1-4
CDR3 DNA: TGTGCCAGCAGACACTCCGGGACAGGGGAGAGGGAACTGTTTTTT
CDR3 protein: CASRHSGTGERELFF

clone size: NA
V gene: TRBV7-3
D gene: TRBD2
J gene: TRBJ2-3
CDR3 DNA: TGTGCCAGCAGCTTAGCCCCGGGAGGGAACACAGATACGCAGTATTTT
CDR3 protein: CASSLAPGGNTDTQYF

clone size: NA
V gene: TRBV9
D gene: NA
J gene: TRBJ1-1
CDR3 DNA: TGTGCCAGCAGCTCTAGGGGAAGTCAGGCTGAAGCTTTCTTT
CDR3 protein: CASSSRGSQAEAFF

clone size: NA
V gene: TRBV5-1
D gene: NA
J gene: TRBJ2-1
CDR3 DNA: TGCGCCAGCTCAAGCGGAGCATCCTACAATGAGCAGTTCTTC
CDR3 protein: CASSSGASYNEQFF

clone size: few
V gene: TRBV4-1
D gene: NA
J gene: TRBJ2-7
CDR3 DNA: TGCGCCAGCAGCCAGGGGAGCCCTTACGAGCAGTACTTC
CDR3 protein: CASSQGSPYEQYF